One and the same sample provided the 15 T cell receptor beta chains below, sequenced in a study of cytomegalovirus exposure and HLA in healthy donors. The method was immunoSEQ multiplex PCR; TCRdb's version includes in-frame clones alone and lacks a portion of them. This sample carries under 250,000 clones, 70% to 90% of them seen once, and the ten largest clones take 4.5% to 6%. The sample was PBMCs. All receptors come from a woman younger than 30 in good health and CMV-seronegative.

This chain links TRBV6-6 with TRBJ2-5, with D perhaps given as TRBD1 or TRBD2 (5 bases each). With 7 bases removed from V and 10 bases from J, the gap between germline ends came to 16 bases. This CDR3 contains 12 residues. CDR1 is MNHNY and CDR2 is SVGAGI in the germline V gene (reference sequence). In DNA form, the CDR3 reads TGTGCCAGCACCCCCGGGGCCCCGGGCCAGTACTTC. Protein sequence: CASTPGAPGQYF.

This chain connects TRBV6-6 to TRBJ1-3; 8 bases fit TRBD1. V lost 7 bases and J lost 4; bases outside the gene matches: 6. The CDR3 length is 14 residues. Germline loops: CDR1 MNHNY, CDR2 SVGAGI (reference sequence). In nucleotides, the CDR3 is TGTGCCAGCAACCAGGGGGCTGCGGGAAACACCATATATTTT. Encoded protein: CASNQGAAGNTIYF.

This clone appeared once. This chain connects TRBV2 to TRBJ2-3, with D unresolved. The CDR3 contains 13 residues. Deletions cut 2 bases from V and 2 bases from J, with 5 bases between. Germline V lookup: CDR1 SNHLY, CDR2 FYNNEI. The CDR3 loop reads CASSEYFTDTQYF. DNA for the CDR3: TGTGCCAGCAGTGAATACTTCACAGATACGCAGTATTTT.

The gene calls are TRBV2 and TRBJ2-7; D perhaps matches TRBD1 (6 bases). CDR1 is SNHLY, CDR2 FYNNEI, per germline. Trimming pared 0 bases from V and 6 bases from J, leaving 9 bases between. The CDR3 consists of 13 residues. The CDR3 DNA is TGTGCCAGCAGTGAAGCCCAGGGGAGCGAGCAGTACTTC. The encoded protein is CASSEAQGSEQYF.

The table lists this clone with a few counts. The chain recombines TRBV19 with TRBJ1-1; D is possibly TRBD1 (6 bases). The CDR3 loop spans 12 amino acids. The V and J ends lost 5 bases and 4 bases respectively, with 8 bases between them. The germline CDR1 and CDR2 sequences are LNHDA and SQIVND (reference sequence). CDR3 loop: CASSLGATEAFF. The CDR3 region has the DNA TGTGCCAGTAGTTTGGGGGCCACTGAAGCTTTCTTT.

The gene calls are TRBV11-3 and TRBJ1-1; D uncertain. Trimming pared 1 base from V and 5 bases from J, leaving 8 bases between. Germline-derived CDR1 and CDR2 are SGHNT and YENEEA. The CDR3 spans 13 residues. The CDR3 spells CASSLVSGTEAFF. The CDR3 DNA sequence: TGTGCCAGCAGCTTAGTCTCAGGTACTGAAGCTTTCTTT.

The chain combines TRBV11-2 with TRBJ1-4; D is unclear. The CDR3 loop spans 15 amino acids. Per the germline V gene, CDR1 is SGHAT and CDR2 is FQNNGV. V dropped 0 bases and J dropped 11 bases, with 16 bases sitting between them. CDR3 residues: CASSLDRGKPAKLFF. CDR3 sequence (DNA): TGTGCCAGCAGCTTAGATCGCGGTAAACCCGCCAAACTGTTTTTT. Supplemented by reference TRBV11-2 and TRBJ1-4, the full variable domain reads EAGVAQSPRYKIIEKRQSVAFWCNPISGHATLYWYQQILGQGPKLLIQFQNNGVVDDSQLPKDRFSAERLKGVDSTLKIQPAKLEDSAVYLCASSLDRGKPAKLFFGSGTQLSVL.

V and J are TRBV6-5 and TRBJ1-2, with 9 bases that match TRBD1. The V gene end was trimmed by 4 bases and the J gene end by 4 bases; junction bases not matched to a gene: 1. There are 13 residues in the CDR3. In germline, CDR1 is MNHEY, CDR2 SVGAGI. DNA for the CDR3: TGTGCCAGCAGTTGGGGACAGGGCTATGGCTACACCTTC. Translating gives CASSWGQGYGYTF.

This clone was recorded a few times. The CDR3 coding sequence is TGTGCCAGCAGTTTCGACAGGAGATATGGCTACACCTTC. This translates into CASSFDRRYGYTF. This chain links TRBV27 with TRBJ1-2; possibly TRBD1 for D (6 bases). The V gene's germline CDR1 is MNHEY and CDR2 SMNVEV (reference sequence). The CDR3 loop spans 13 amino acids. The V end lost 3 bases, the J end lost 5 bases, and 10 bases lay between the germline ends.

The CDR3 region is CASSKDAFEAFF. The CDR3 DNA follows: TGCGCCAGCAGCAAGGACGCGTTTGAGGCTTTCTTT. The rearrangement links TRBV5-1 to TRBJ1-1; D ambiguous. The V end lost 4 bases, the J end lost 11 bases, and 15 bases lay between the germline ends. CDR3 size: 12 residues. Per the germline V gene, CDR1 is SGHRS and CDR2 is YFSETQ.

The chain combines TRBV4-2 with TRBJ1-6; no reliable D call. V was pared by 0 bases and J by 10 bases, with 13 bases between. The CDR3 runs 15 residues. From germline, CDR1 is LGHNA and CDR2 YNFKEQ. The CDR3 sequence: CASSQDRSVGSPLHF. The CDR3 DNA reads TGTGCCAGCAGCCAAGATCGGTCGGTGGGATCACCCCTCCACTTT.

This clone was observed many times. The chain employs TRBV7-9 and TRBJ2-7, with D unresolved. The CDR3 runs to 14 residues. V lost 1 base to trimming and J lost 5 bases, with 12 bases between them. Germline lookup yields CDR1 SEHNR and CDR2 FQNEAQ (reference sequence). The CDR3 loop reads CASSLVGQSNEQYF. Here the CDR3 DNA reads TGTGCCAGCAGCTTAGTAGGGCAGTCTAACGAGCAGTACTTC.

The table lists this clone with a count of one. J is TRBJ2-7 and V is TRBV9, with 7 positions matching TRBD2. This CDR3 is 13 amino acids long. Germline V gives CDR1 SGDLS, CDR2 YYNGEE. V was pared by 2 bases and J by 6 bases, with 5 bases of the junction left unmatched. CDR3 bases: TGTGCCAGCAGCGTGGGCGGGGAGGGCGAGCAGTACTTC. Amino acid sequence: CASSVGGEGEQYF.

The chain carries TRBV6-6 and TRBJ1-2; 8 positions match TRBD1. V was clipped by 6 bases and J by 4 bases; unmatched bases: 7. The germline V gene has CDR1 MNHNY and CDR2 SVGAGI (reference sequence). The CDR3 covers 14 residues. CDR3 region: CASSGTGESYGYTF. Written as DNA, the CDR3 is TGTGCCAGCAGCGGGACAGGAGAGAGCTATGGCTACACCTTC.

J is TRBJ2-1 and V is TRBV5-1; D gene ambiguous. CDR3 length equals 15 residues. Germline-derived CDR1 and CDR2 are SGHRS and YFSETQ. The V end was cut by 6 bases, the J end by 5 bases, with 18 bases between. Written as DNA, the CDR3 is TGCGCCAGCACCGTGGCAGGTAAACGAAACAATGAGCAGTTCTTC. The encoded protein is CASTVAGKRNNEQFF.